Following are 24 T cell receptor beta chains from one sample sequenced in a study of T-cell memory formation after mild COVID-19. TCRdb re-called the 5' RACE reads through MiXCR, storing one row per CDR3 protein. Of about 560,000 distinct CDR3 sequences listed, roughly 17% are singletons. The sample consisted of PBMCs or a T cell subset sorted from them (not recorded which). These receptors all come from an adult woman who had mild COVID-19 (a few samples of this study predate the infection). Cell type and time point are not known.

This clonotype was observed a few times. This CDR3 reads CASSLYRTGEANYGYTF. As DNA, the CDR3 is TGTGCCAGCAGCTTATACCGCACAGGGGAGGCTAACTATGGCTACACCTTC. This chain uses TRBV7-6 with TRBJ1-2, with 7 positions matching TRBD1. Trimming took 2 bases from V and 0 from J; bases not matched to a gene: 9. Germline CDR1 and CDR2: SGHVS and FNYEAQ. This CDR3 has 17 amino acids.

In its sample, this clonotype was seen many times. The rearrangement links TRBV20-1 to TRBJ2-3; 10 positions match TRBD2. Germline values: CDR1 DFQATT, CDR2 SNEGSKA (reference sequence). The CDR3 runs 18 residues. The V and J ends lost 0 bases and 0 bases, in that order; junction bases with no gene match: 9. The CDR3 reads CSAREGGLAIFSTDTQYF. The CDR3 DNA follows: TGCAGTGCTAGAGAGGGGGGACTAGCGATATTTAGCACAGATACGCAGTATTTT.

The V gene is TRBV14, the J gene TRBJ2-3; D possibly matches TRBD1 or TRBD2 (5 bases each). The CDR3 length is 14 residues. From germline, CDR1 is SGHDN and CDR2 FVKESK. Trimming shortened V by 5 bases and J by 2 bases, and 11 bases separated the two germline ends. The CDR3 here is CASSGRDHTDTQYF. CDR3 nucleotide sequence: TGTGCCAGCAGCGGCCGGGACCACACAGATACGCAGTATTTT.

This clonotype has just a few counts. The chain combines TRBV4-3 with TRBJ2-2; D might be TRBD1 (6 bases). V shed 1 base and J shed 4 bases, with 10 bases lying between them. The V gene's germline CDR1 is LGHNA and CDR2 YSLEER. There are 15 residues in the CDR3. CDR3 in amino acids: CASSQAGAGTGELFF. Written as DNA, the CDR3 is TGCGCCAGCAGCCAAGCAGGGGCAGGCACCGGGGAGCTGTTTTTT.

This clonotype was detected only a few times. The V and J genes are TRBV25-1 and TRBJ2-7, with 9 bases that match TRBD1. The V segment lost 6 bases and the J segment 4 bases; nucleotides outside the gene matches: 10. CDR1 is MGHDK and CDR2 is SYGVNS in the germline V gene. This CDR3 region has 15 residues. The CDR3 sequence: CASRDIGTGSYEQYF. The CDR3 nucleotides are TGTGCCAGCAGGGATATCGGGACAGGGTCATACGAGCAGTACTTC.

This clonotype was counted between two and nine times. V usage is TRBV29-1 and J usage is TRBJ2-2, with D hard to call. V lost 0 bases to trimming and J lost 5 bases, with 7 bases between them. This CDR3 has 13 residues. Germline values: CDR1 SQVTM, CDR2 ANQGSEA. CDR3 protein: CSVEESGTGELFF. The CDR3 DNA is TGCAGCGTTGAAGAGTCCGGGACCGGGGAGCTGTTTTTT.

This clonotype has a count of ten or more. The chain links TRBV5-1 to TRBJ2-7; 12 positions agree with TRBD2. Germline V CDR1 and CDR2: SGHRS, YFSETQ. The length of the CDR3 is 15 residues. The V segment lost 3 bases and the J segment 7 bases; nucleotides outside the gene matches: 8. The CDR3 nucleotides are TGCGCCAGCAGCTACACTAGCGGGGGGCCCTGGGAGCAGTACTTC. Protein sequence: CASSYTSGGPWEQYF.

The chain has TRBV12-3 or TRBV12-4 and TRBJ2-5, with TRBD2 identical over 7 bases. The CDR3 is 14 amino acids. The trim removed 2 bases at V and 4 bases at J, leaving 4 bases unmatched. In nucleotides, the CDR3 is TGTGCCAGCAGTTTATGGCGGGAGAGAGAGACCCAGTACTTC. Protein sequence: CASSLWRERETQYF.

The chain uses TRBV12-3 or TRBV12-4 and TRBJ2-3, with 12 positions matching TRBD2. V trimming: 3 bases; J trimming: 4 bases; junction bases outside the gene matches: 11. CDR3 length equals 18 residues. CDR3 nucleotide sequence: TGTGCCAGCAGTTTCATACTAGCGGGAGGTAAAATCGCAGATACGCAGTATTTT. It specifies CASSFILAGGKIADTQYF.

This clonotype was detected a few times. This rearrangement joins TRBV9 to TRBJ2-1, with D possibly matching TRBD2 (5 bases). V was pared by 3 bases and J by 15 bases, with 13 bases between. The germline V gene has CDR1 SGDLS and CDR2 YYNGEE. This CDR3 is built from 11 residues. Here the CDR3 DNA reads TGTGCCAGCAGCGGTCCCGGGGAGTTGTTCTTC. This codes for CASSGPGELFF.

This clonotype was seen repeatedly, ten times or more. V is TRBV30 and J is TRBJ2-3, with D perhaps matching TRBD1 or TRBD2 (5 bases each). CDR3 length: 15 residues. Germline loops: CDR1 GTSNPN, CDR2 SVGIG (reference sequence). Trimming pared 0 bases from V and 3 bases from J, leaving 13 bases between. In nucleotides, the CDR3 is TGTGCCTGGAGTGTACTAAGTGGGACGACAGATACGCAGTATTTT. Its protein is CAWSVLSGTTDTQYF.

A few counts support this clonotype. The V call is TRBV7-9, the J call TRBJ2-3, with 10 bases identical to TRBD1. The CDR3 has 16 amino acids. The ends lost 6 bases at V and 3 bases at J; junction bases unmatched: 9. Germline V gene data show CDR1 as SEHNR and CDR2 as FQNEAQ (reference sequence). Written as DNA, the CDR3 is TGTGCCAGCAGTAGCAACCCGGGACAGGGGACAGATACGCAGTATTTT. Its translation is CASSSNPGQGTDTQYF.

The table lists this clonotype with a few counts. The V and J genes are TRBV6-1 and TRBJ1-4; D gene unclear. CDR3 length equals 16 residues. V was cut by 3 bases and J by 7 bases, with 18 bases left in between. Per germline, CDR1 MNHNS and CDR2 SASEGT. CDR3 protein: CASSDFWGPSGEKLFF. The CDR3 nucleotides are TGTGCCAGCAGTGATTTTTGGGGTCCTTCTGGTGAAAAACTGTTTTTT.

The sample holds a few counts of this clonotype. The rearrangement uses TRBV7-8 and TRBJ2-7; D gene uncertain. Trimming shortened V by 0 bases and J by 3 bases, and 12 bases separated the two germline ends. CDR1 is SGHVS and CDR2 is FQNEAQ in the germline V gene. The CDR3 is 15 residues long. CDR3 amino acids: CASSLALERIYEQYF. CDR3 coding DNA: TGTGCCAGCAGCTTAGCGCTCGAGAGAATCTACGAGCAGTACTTC.

The chain recombines TRBV29-1 with TRBJ2-5, with D possibly TRBD2 on 5 matching bases. V was cut by 5 bases and J by 0 bases, with 7 bases left in between. This CDR3 has 12 amino acids. Germline loops: CDR1 SQVTM, CDR2 ANQGSEA. The DNA for the CDR3 is TGCAGCGTTCGGGGTTACCAAGAGACCCAGTACTTC. Translating it yields CSVRGYQETQYF.

The chain joins TRBV20-1 to TRBJ1-2, with TRBD1 matching 11 bases. CDR3 length: 12 residues. Germline V gene lookup returns CDR1 DFQATT and CDR2 SNEGSKA (reference sequence). J lost 4 bases, V lost 5 bases, and 0 bases had no gene match. CDR3 DNA: TGCAGTGCTGGGACAGGGGGCTATGGCTACACCTTC. Translating it yields CSAGTGGYGYTF.

This chain uses TRBV5-6 with TRBJ2-7; weak D call: TRBD1 (5 bases). The CDR3 runs to 15 residues. CDR1 is SGHDT and CDR2 is YYEEEE in the germline V gene. V was cut by 5 bases and J by 3 bases, with 18 bases left in between. The CDR3 bases are TGTGCCAGCAGTATGCCCTTGGACACGTTCTACGAGCAGTACTTC. Translating it yields CASSMPLDTFYEQYF.

The V gene is TRBV4-3, the J gene TRBJ2-7; TRBD2 agrees at 9 bases. Germline V gene sequence: CDR1 LGHNA, CDR2 YSLEER. V shed 0 bases, J shed 4 bases, and the junction held 25 bases outside the gene matches. The CDR3 runs 22 residues. CDR3 DNA: TGCGCCAGCAGCCAAGATAAGGATGGTTGGGGGCTAGCGGGATCCTATAGGTACGAGCAGTACTTC. Amino acids: CASSQDKDGWGLAGSYRYEQYF.

This rearrangement joins TRBV7-2 to TRBJ1-5; maybe TRBD1 (6 bases). CDR1 is SGHTA, CDR2 FQGNSA, per germline. Trimming left V 1 base short and J 5 bases short, with 12 bases between. The CDR3 has 15 amino acids. The DNA of the CDR3 is TGTGCCAGCAGCTTAGTGGGGGCAGGGGATCAGCCCCAGCATTTT. Translating gives CASSLVGAGDQPQHF.

This clonotype was counted between two and nine times. The chain has TRBV4-3 and TRBJ2-7, with D maybe TRBD2 (6 bases). Trimming removed 1 base at V and 6 bases at J, with 13 bases between. The germline gives CDR1 LGHNA, CDR2 YSLEER. The CDR3 sequence is 14 residues long. The CDR3 sequence: CASSQGETSTEQYF. CDR3 nucleotide sequence: TGCGCCAGCAGCCAAGGGGAGACTAGTACCGAGCAGTACTTC.

The J gene is TRBJ2-3, the V gene TRBV9; D call uncertain. The CDR3 loop spans 17 amino acids. Trimming cost V 4 bases and J 4 bases, with 22 bases left between them. Germline V gives CDR1 SGDLS, CDR2 YYNGEE. CDR3 protein: CASSPADQNPTPDTQYF. CDR3 sequence (DNA): TGTGCCAGCAGCCCCGCGGACCAAAACCCGACACCAGATACGCAGTATTTT.

As DNA, the CDR3 is TGCGCCAGCAGCCACACCATCGGACTTGGGGATTTCTCTGGGGCCAACGTCCTGACTTTC. Its translation: CASSHTIGLGDFSGANVLTF. This chain joins TRBV4-1 and TRBJ2-6; possibly TRBD2 for D (5 bases). From germline, CDR1 is MGHRA and CDR2 YSYEKL. Trimming removed 3 bases from V and 0 bases from J, with 21 bases in between. This CDR3 has 20 residues.

The V and J genes are TRBV7-9 and TRBJ1-1; the D is unclear. The CDR3 spans 16 residues. CDR1 SEHNR and CDR2 FQNEAQ come from the germline V gene (reference sequence). The V and J ends lost 1 base and 6 bases respectively, with 18 bases between them. The CDR3 sequence is CASSLVGAPVGPEAFF. The CDR3 nucleotides are TGTGCCAGCAGCTTAGTGGGAGCCCCTGTAGGCCCTGAAGCTTTCTTT.

The CDR3 sequence: CASSATFAGRANYGYTF. The DNA of the CDR3 is TGTGCCAGCAGTGCCACCTTCGCCGGCAGAGCTAACTATGGCTACACCTTC. The J gene is TRBJ1-2, the V gene TRBV6-1, with D unresolved. This CDR3 contains 17 residues. Germline values: CDR1 MNHNS, CDR2 SASEGT. Between the trimmed V and J ends, which lost 4 bases and 0 bases, there was a span of 18 bases.